These 24 T cell receptor beta chains came from one sample sequenced in a study of a mutant IDH1 vaccine in newly diagnosed glioma. The table came from immunoSEQ multiplex PCR; TCRdb's copy has only in-frame clones and leaves some out. The sample carries some 50,000 clones, approximately 92% recorded once. No antigen has been identified for these receptors. Time point meaning: week 35, safety follow-up. Every single dose of the vaccine, 300 ug of mutant IDH1 20-mer peptide, came with topical imiquimod. Here the sequenced sample was PBMCs, taken from a glioma patient whose treatment included an IDH1 peptide vaccine. Receptors were obtained from a man aged 50-59 years with glioma.

The J gene is TRBJ1-1, the V gene TRBV2, with D unresolved. V was cut by 6 bases and J by 1 base, with 9 bases left in between. Germline V lookup: CDR1 SNHLY, CDR2 FYNNEI. This CDR3 has 13 residues. The DNA of the CDR3 is TGTGCCAGCAGCGTTCAAGGGAACACTGAAGCTTTCTTT. Translating gives CASSVQGNTEAFF.

The chain combines TRBV5-1 with TRBJ2-2; D might be TRBD2 (7 bases). The germline V and J ends were trimmed by 0 bases and 5 bases, with 14 bases remaining between them. The germline V gene has CDR1 SGHRS and CDR2 YFSETQ. This CDR3 spans 16 amino acids. The CDR3 is CASSLALGGPTGELFF. Here the CDR3 DNA reads TGCGCCAGCAGCTTGGCTCTGGGGGGGCCAACCGGGGAGCTGTTTTTT.

This chain connects TRBV5-4 to TRBJ2-5, with a tentative D call TRBD2 (7 bases). Germline CDR1 reads SGHNT; CDR2 reads YYREEE (reference sequence). This CDR3 region has 14 residues. V dropped 1 base and J dropped 2 bases, with 9 bases sitting between them. CDR3 in DNA: TGTGCCAGCAGCTTGAGGGGGGGGCAAGAGACCCAGTACTTC. Encoded protein: CASSLRGGQETQYF.

This clone showed up just once. This chain uses TRBV7-2 with TRBJ2-7, with 8 bases that match TRBD2. The CDR3 runs 15 residues. Germline assignment: CDR1 SGHTA and CDR2 FQGNSA. Trimming took 1 base from V and 2 from J; bases not matched to a gene: 4. The CDR3: CASSLDRRGAYEQYF. The CDR3 DNA reads TGTGCCAGCAGCTTAGACAGGCGGGGGGCCTACGAGCAGTACTTC.

For the CDR3, the DNA is TGTGCCAGCAGCTCGGAGAACACTGAAGCTTTCTTT. Translated, it gives CASSSENTEAFF. The chain recombines TRBV7-9 with TRBJ1-1; D is ambiguous. Germline V gene lookup returns CDR1 SEHNR and CDR2 FQNEAQ (reference sequence). The CDR3 contains 12 residues. The ends were cut back, 4 bases at V and 1 base at J, with 4 bases in the middle.

This chain uses TRBV9 with TRBJ2-3; TRBD2 matches 9 bases. V gave up 4 bases and J gave up 2 bases; unmatched junction bases: 17. The germline CDR1 and CDR2 sequences are SGDLS and YYNGEE. CDR3 length: 19 residues. The CDR3 loop reads CASSRLGGAAGGSTDTQYF. Here the CDR3 DNA reads TGTGCCAGCAGCCGGTTGGGTGGAGCCGCGGGAGGGTCCACAGATACGCAGTATTTT. Looking up the rest from reference TRBV9 and TRBJ2-3 gives the full variable domain: DSGVTQTPKHLITATGQRVTLRCSPRSGDLSVYWYQQSLDQGLQFLIQYYNGEERAKGNILERFSAQQFPDLHSELNLSSLELGDSALYFCASSRLGGAAGGSTDTQYFGPGTRLTVL.

The rearrangement joins TRBV5-1 to TRBJ1-2, with D unclear. The CDR3 has 18 residues. V gave up 0 bases and J gave up 0 bases, with 18 bases separating them. Germline V gene data show CDR1 as SGHRS and CDR2 as YFSETQ. This CDR3 is CASSLVIPGRHSNYGYTF. DNA of the CDR3: TGCGCCAGCAGCTTGGTTATCCCGGGTAGACACTCTAACTATGGCTACACCTTC.

The chain combines TRBV27 with TRBJ2-2; tentatively, D is TRBD1 or TRBD2 (5 bases each). V was clipped by 5 bases and J by 4 bases, with 14 bases between them. Germline loops: CDR1 MNHEY, CDR2 SMNVEV (reference sequence). The CDR3 runs to 15 residues. The DNA of the CDR3 is TGTGCCAGCAGTCAGGGTGGGGAGTTCACCGGGGAGCTGTTTTTT. It codes for CASSQGGEFTGELFF.

This chain connects TRBV28 to TRBJ1-5; D possibly corresponds to TRBD1 (5 bases). The germline V and J ends were trimmed by 5 bases and 6 bases, with 17 bases remaining between them. The CDR3 is 15 residues long. CDR1 and CDR2 (germline): MDHEN, SYDVKM. CDR3 in amino acids: CASSPGLKGRQPQHF. CDR3 DNA: TGTGCCAGCAGTCCGGGGCTTAAGGGGCGTCAGCCCCAGCATTTT.

J is TRBJ2-3 and V is TRBV6-5; possible D gene TRBD2, 7 bases. The V gene lost 6 bases and the J gene lost 6 bases, with 16 bases spanning the gap. The germline V gene has CDR1 MNHEY and CDR2 SVGAGI. The CDR3 is made up of 14 amino acids. The CDR3 reads CASRIGLDRDTQYF. DNA for the CDR3: TGTGCCAGCAGAATCGGACTAGACAGGGATACGCAGTATTTT.

The CDR3 is CASSEYPQTAQYF. The CDR3 DNA is TGTGCCAGCAGTGAATATCCCCAAACGGCGCAGTATTTT. This chain joins TRBV25-1 and TRBJ2-3; D gene uncertain. The germline gives CDR1 MGHDK, CDR2 SYGVNS. Trimming cost V 0 bases and J 10 bases, with 11 bases left between them. This CDR3 spans 13 amino acids.

CDR3 bases: TGCGCCAGCAGAAAACAGGGAGAGGCGGTCAAAGCCACTGAAGCTTTCTTT. Its translation: CASRKQGEAVKATEAFF. The rearrangement links TRBV5-1 to TRBJ1-1, with D perhaps TRBD1 (6 bases). CDR1 SGHRS and CDR2 YFSETQ come from the germline V gene. The CDR3 loop spans 17 amino acids. The V and J ends lost 5 bases and 4 bases respectively, with 24 bases between them. Filled out from reference TRBV5-1 and TRBJ1-1, the complete variable domain reads KAGVTQTPRYLIKTRGQQVTLSCSPISGHRSVSWYQQTPGQGLQFLFEYFSETQRNKGNFPGRFSGRQFSNSRSEMNVSTLELGDSALYLCASRKQGEAVKATEAFFGQGTRLTVV.

This clone was recorded once. The rearrangement uses TRBV29-1 and TRBJ2-7; tentative D call: TRBD1 (6 bases). Germline CDR1 is SQVTM and CDR2 is ANQGSEA. CDR3 length: 15 residues. Trimming shortened V by 0 bases and J by 3 bases, and 15 bases separated the two germline ends. The CDR3 nucleotides are TGCAGCGTTGAAGATATCAGGGGTCGACACTACGAGCAGTACTTC. It encodes CSVEDIRGRHYEQYF.

V and J are TRBV6-5 and TRBJ2-4; D is uncertain. The CDR3 contains 14 residues. Trimming left V 6 bases short and J 1 base short, with 10 bases between. From germline, CDR1 is MNHEY and CDR2 SVGAGI. CDR3 bases: TGTGCCAGCAGGGAACGTAGGGCCAAAAACATTCAGTACTTC. This encodes CASRERRAKNIQYF.

This rearrangement joins TRBV18 to TRBJ1-2; D not resolved. The CDR3 length is 15 residues. From germline, CDR1 is KGHSH and CDR2 LQKENI. Trimming shortened V by 3 bases and J by 2 bases, and 13 bases separated the two germline ends. The CDR3 loop is CASSPTVARNYGYTF. CDR3 DNA sequence: TGTGCCAGCTCACCCACGGTGGCCAGGAACTATGGCTACACCTTC.

The rearrangement uses TRBV5-1 and TRBJ2-7, with a tentative D call TRBD2 (5 bases). V was clipped by 7 bases and J by 6 bases, with 14 bases between them. This CDR3 region has 12 residues. Germline V gene data show CDR1 as SGHRS and CDR2 as YFSETQ. The CDR3 DNA sequence: TGCGCCAGCCACGTTCGAGGAGGCGAGCAGTACTTC. Its protein product is CASHVRGGEQYF.

The chain recombines TRBV27 with TRBJ1-5, with D unclear. The germline V gene has CDR1 MNHEY and CDR2 SMNVEV (reference sequence). There are 14 residues in the CDR3. Trimming removed 3 bases from V and 9 bases from J, with 15 bases in between. The DNA for the CDR3 is TGTGCCAGCAGTTTGATACCGGGAGAGGCGCCCCAGCATTTT. Translation gives CASSLIPGEAPQHF.

The V and J genes are TRBV7-2 and TRBJ2-5; the D is unclear. V lost 2 bases, J lost 7 bases, and 14 bases lay in between. This CDR3 region has 14 residues. In germline, CDR1 is SGHTA, CDR2 FQGNSA. Here the CDR3 reads CASSLYGVGWTQYF. In DNA form, the CDR3 reads TGTGCCAGCAGCTTATATGGGGTTGGTTGGACCCAGTACTTC.

V gene TRBV6-6 combines with J gene TRBJ1-5, with D maybe TRBD1 (6 bases). There are 13 residues in the CDR3. In germline, CDR1 is MNHNY, CDR2 SVGAGI (reference sequence). Trimming removed 6 bases at V and 9 bases at J, with 15 bases between. CDR3 loop: CASSGGGQWPQHF. In DNA, the CDR3 is TGTGCCAGCAGCGGGGGGGGCCAATGGCCCCAGCATTTT.

The chain carries TRBV2 and TRBJ2-2; D not resolved. The CDR3 is 13 amino acids. V lost 7 bases, J lost 3 bases, and 9 bases lay in between. Germline CDR1 and CDR2: SNHLY and FYNNEI. CDR3 region: CASKSGYTGELFF. DNA of the CDR3: TGTGCCAGCAAATCTGGCTACACCGGGGAGCTGTTTTTT.

The J gene is TRBJ2-7, the V gene TRBV27, with 8 bases fitting TRBD1. Trimming took 2 bases from V and 1 from J; bases not matched to a gene: 10. The CDR3 has 17 residues. Germline-derived CDR1 and CDR2 are MNHEY and SMNVEV (reference sequence). CDR3 sequence reads: CASSLEGDRKDSYEQYF. CDR3 sequence (DNA): TGTGCCAGCAGTTTAGAGGGGGACAGGAAAGATTCCTACGAGCAGTACTTC.

This chain joins TRBV28 and TRBJ2-7; TRBD1 agrees at 7 bases. CDR3 size: 15 residues. V lost 6 bases, J lost 2 bases, and 10 bases stayed unmatched. Germline V gene sequence: CDR1 MDHEN, CDR2 SYDVKM. This CDR3 reads CASSQGQAGAYEQYF. In DNA, the CDR3 is TGTGCCAGCAGCCAAGGACAGGCCGGGGCCTACGAGCAGTACTTC.

This clone was counted once. The chain carries TRBV5-5 and TRBJ2-7; 9 nucleotides agree with TRBD1. Per germline, CDR1 SGHKS and CDR2 YYEKEE (reference sequence). With 4 bases clipped from V and 6 bases from J, the junction kept 11 bases outside the gene matches. The CDR3 spans 15 residues. The CDR3 coding sequence is TGTGCCAGCAGCAACCGGGGGACAGGGAGGTCCGAGCAGTACTTC. Its protein product is CASSNRGTGRSEQYF.

DNA for the CDR3: TGTGCCAGCAGCCCTAGAGACAGTTACAATCAGCCCCAGCATTTT. It codes for CASSPRDSYNQPQHF. J is TRBJ1-5 and V is TRBV9, with D possibly matching TRBD1 (5 bases). From germline, CDR1 is SGDLS and CDR2 YYNGEE. Deletions cut 4 bases from V and 3 bases from J, with 14 bases between. The CDR3 contains 15 residues. Supplemented by reference TRBV9 and TRBJ1-5, the full variable domain reads DSGVTQTPKHLITATGQRVTLRCSPRSGDLSVYWYQQSLDQGLQFLIQYYNGEERAKGNILERFSAQQFPDLHSELNLSSLELGDSALYFCASSPRDSYNQPQHFGDGTRLSIL.